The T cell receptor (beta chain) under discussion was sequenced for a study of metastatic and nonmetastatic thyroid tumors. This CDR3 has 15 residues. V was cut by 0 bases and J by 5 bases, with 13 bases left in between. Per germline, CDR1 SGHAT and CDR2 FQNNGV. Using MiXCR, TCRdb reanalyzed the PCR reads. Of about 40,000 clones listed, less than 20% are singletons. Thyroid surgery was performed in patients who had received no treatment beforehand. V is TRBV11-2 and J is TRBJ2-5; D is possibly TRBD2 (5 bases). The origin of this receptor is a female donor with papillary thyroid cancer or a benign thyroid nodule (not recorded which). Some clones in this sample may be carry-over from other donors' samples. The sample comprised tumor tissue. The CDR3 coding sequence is TGTGCCAGCAGCTTAGATTACGGGGTCCAGGAGACCCAGTACTTC. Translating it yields CASSLDYGVQETQYF.